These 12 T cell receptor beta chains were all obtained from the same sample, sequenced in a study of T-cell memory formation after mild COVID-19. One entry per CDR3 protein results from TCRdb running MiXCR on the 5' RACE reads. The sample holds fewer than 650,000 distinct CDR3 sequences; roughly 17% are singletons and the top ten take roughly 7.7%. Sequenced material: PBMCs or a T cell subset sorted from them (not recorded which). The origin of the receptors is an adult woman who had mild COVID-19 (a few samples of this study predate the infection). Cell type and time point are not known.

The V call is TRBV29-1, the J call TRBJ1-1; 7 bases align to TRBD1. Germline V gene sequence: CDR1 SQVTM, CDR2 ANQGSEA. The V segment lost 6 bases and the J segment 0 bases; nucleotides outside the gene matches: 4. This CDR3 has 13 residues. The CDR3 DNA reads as TGCAGCGTCGCGACAGGGTTGAACACTGAAGCTTTCTTT. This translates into CSVATGLNTEAFF.

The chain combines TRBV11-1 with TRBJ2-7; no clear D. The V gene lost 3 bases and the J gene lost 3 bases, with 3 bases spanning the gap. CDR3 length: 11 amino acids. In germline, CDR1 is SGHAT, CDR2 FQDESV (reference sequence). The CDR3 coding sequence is TGTGCCAGCAGCTTTATCTACGAGCAGTACTTC. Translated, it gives CASSFIYEQYF.

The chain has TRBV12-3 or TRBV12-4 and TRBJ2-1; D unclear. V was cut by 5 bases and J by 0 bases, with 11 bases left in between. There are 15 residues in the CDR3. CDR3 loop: CASSPAESSYNEQFF. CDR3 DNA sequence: TGTGCCAGCAGTCCCGCGGAGTCCTCCTACAATGAGCAGTTCTTC.

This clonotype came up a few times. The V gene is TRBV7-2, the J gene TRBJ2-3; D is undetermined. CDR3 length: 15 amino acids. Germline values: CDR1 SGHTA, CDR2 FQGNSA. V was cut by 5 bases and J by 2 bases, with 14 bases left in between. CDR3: CASSPPSSYTDTQYF. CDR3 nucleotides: TGTGCCAGCAGCCCACCCAGCAGCTACACAGATACGCAGTATTTT.

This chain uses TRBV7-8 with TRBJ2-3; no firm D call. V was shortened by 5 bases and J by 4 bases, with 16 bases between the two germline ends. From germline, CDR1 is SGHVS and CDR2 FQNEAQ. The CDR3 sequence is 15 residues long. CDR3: CASSPGLRGADTQYF. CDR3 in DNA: TGTGCCAGCAGCCCTGGGTTACGAGGCGCAGATACGCAGTATTTT.

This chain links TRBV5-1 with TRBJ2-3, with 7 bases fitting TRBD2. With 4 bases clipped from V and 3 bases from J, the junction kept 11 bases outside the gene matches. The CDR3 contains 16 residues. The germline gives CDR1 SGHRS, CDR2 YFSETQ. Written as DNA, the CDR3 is TGCGCCAGCAGCCTGGCAGGAGCGGGGAGGACAGATACGCAGTATTTT. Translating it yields CASSLAGAGRTDTQYF.

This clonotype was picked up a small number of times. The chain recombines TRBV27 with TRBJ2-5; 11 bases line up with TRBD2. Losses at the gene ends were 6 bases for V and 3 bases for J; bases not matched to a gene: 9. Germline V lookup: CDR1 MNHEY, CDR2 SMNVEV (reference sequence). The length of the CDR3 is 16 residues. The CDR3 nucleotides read TGTGCCAGCAGATGGGGGGTGGGACTAGCGGAAGAGACCCAGTACTTC. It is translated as CASRWGVGLAEETQYF.

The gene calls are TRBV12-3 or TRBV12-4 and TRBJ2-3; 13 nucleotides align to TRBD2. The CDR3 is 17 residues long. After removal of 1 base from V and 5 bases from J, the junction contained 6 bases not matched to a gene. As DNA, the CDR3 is TGTGCCAGCAGTTTAGGAGGACTAGCGGGAGTTCAAGATACGCAGTATTTT. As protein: CASSLGGLAGVQDTQYF.

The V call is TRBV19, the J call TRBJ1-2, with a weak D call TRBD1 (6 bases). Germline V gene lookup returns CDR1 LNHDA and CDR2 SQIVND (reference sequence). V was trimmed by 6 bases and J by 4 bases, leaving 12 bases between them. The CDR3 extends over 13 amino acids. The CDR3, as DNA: TGTGCCAGTAGATCGGGACAAATCTATGGCTACACCTTC. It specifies CASRSGQIYGYTF.

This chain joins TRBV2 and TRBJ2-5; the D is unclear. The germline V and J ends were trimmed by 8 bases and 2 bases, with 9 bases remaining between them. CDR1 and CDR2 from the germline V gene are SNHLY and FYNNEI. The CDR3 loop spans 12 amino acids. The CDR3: CASESFQETQYF. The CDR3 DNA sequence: TGTGCCAGCGAATCATTTCAAGAGACCCAGTACTTC.

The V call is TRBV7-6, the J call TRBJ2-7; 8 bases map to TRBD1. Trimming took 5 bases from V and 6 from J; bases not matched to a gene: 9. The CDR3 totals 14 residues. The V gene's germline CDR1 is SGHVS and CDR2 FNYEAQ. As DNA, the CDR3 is TGTGCCAGCAGCCCCCCGCCCCAGGGGGCCGAGCAGTACTTC. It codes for CASSPPPQGAEQYF. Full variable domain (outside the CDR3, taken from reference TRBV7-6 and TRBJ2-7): GAGVSQSPRYKVTKRGQDVALRCDPISGHVSLYWYRQALGQGPEFLTYFNYEAQQDKSGLPNDRFSAERPEGSISTLTIQRTEQRDSAMYRCASSPPPQGAEQYFGPGTRLTVT.

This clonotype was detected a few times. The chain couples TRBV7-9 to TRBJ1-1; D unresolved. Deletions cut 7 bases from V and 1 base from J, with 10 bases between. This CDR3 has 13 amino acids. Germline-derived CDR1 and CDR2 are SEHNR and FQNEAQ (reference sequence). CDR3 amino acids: CASTDVGNTEAFF. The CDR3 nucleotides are TGTGCCAGCACCGACGTAGGGAACACTGAAGCTTTCTTT.